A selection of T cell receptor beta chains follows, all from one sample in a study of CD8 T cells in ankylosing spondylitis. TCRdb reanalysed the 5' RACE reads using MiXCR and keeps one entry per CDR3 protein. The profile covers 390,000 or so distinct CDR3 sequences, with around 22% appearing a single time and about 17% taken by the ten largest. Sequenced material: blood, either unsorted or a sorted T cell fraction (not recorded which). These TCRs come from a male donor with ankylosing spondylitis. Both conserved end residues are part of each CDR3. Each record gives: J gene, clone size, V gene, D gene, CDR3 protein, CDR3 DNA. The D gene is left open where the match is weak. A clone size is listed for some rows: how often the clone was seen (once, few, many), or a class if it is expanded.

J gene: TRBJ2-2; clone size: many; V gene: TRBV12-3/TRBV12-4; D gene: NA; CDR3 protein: CASKTGGAGGELFF; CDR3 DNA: TGTGCCAGCAAAACAGGGGGGGCAGGCGGGGAGCTGTTTTTT
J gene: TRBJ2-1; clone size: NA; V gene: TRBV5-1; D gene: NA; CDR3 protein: CASSFAGARYNEQFF; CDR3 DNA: TGCGCCAGCAGCTTTGCCGGGGCCCGGTACAATGAGCAGTTCTTC
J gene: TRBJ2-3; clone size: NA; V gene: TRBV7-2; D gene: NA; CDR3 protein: CASSLGPRTDTQYF; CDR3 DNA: TGTGCCAGCAGCTTGGGCCCGCGCACAGATACGCAGTATTTT
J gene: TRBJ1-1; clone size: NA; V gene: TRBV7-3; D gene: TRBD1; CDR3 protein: CASSRTGASDTEAFF; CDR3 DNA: TGTGCCAGCAGCCGGACAGGTGCCTCTGACACTGAAGCTTTCTTT
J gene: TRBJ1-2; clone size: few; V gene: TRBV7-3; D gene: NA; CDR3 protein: CASSPTGFFYGYTF; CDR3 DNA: TGTGCCAGCAGCCCGACAGGATTCTTCTATGGCTACACCTTC
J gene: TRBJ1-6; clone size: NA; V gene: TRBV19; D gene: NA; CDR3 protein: CASSIGVDNSPLHF; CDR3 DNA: TGTGCCAGTAGTATTGGGGTAGACAATTCACCCCTCCACTTT
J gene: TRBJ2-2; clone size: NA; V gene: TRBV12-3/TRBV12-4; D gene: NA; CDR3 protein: CAPNPLPTTGWSNTGELFF; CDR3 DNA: TGTGCCCCCAACCCTCTTCCAACCACAGGGTGGTCCAACACCGGGGAGCTGTTTTTT
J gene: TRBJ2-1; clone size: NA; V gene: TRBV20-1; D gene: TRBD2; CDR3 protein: CSAMGLPHYNEQFF; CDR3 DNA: TGCAGTGCTATGGGACTACCCCACTACAATGAGCAGTTCTTC
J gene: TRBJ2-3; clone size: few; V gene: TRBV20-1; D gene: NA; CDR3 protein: CSARTASTQYF; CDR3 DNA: TGCAGTGCAAGGACCGCGAGTACGCAGTATTTT
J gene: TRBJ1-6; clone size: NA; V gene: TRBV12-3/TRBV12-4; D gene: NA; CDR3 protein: CASSPPGGGNSPLHF; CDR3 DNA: TGTGCCAGCAGTCCGCCGGGGGGGGGCAATTCACCCCTCCACTTT
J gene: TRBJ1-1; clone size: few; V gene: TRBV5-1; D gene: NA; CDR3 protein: CASSFPGADTEAFF; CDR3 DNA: TGCGCCAGCAGCTTTCCAGGGGCGGACACTGAAGCTTTCTTT
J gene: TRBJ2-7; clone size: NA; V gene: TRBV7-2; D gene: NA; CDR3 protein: CASSFRQGGYEQYF; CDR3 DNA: TGTGCCAGCAGCTTCCGACAAGGAGGCTACGAGCAGTACTTC
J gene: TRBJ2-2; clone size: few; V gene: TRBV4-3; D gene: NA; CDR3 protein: CASSHNREPGELFF; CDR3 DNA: TGCGCCAGCAGCCATAACAGGGAACCCGGGGAGCTGTTTTTT
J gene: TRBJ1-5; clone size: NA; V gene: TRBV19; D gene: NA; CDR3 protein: CASRDIVNQPQHF; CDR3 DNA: TGTGCCAGTAGAGACATCGTTAATCAGCCCCAGCATTTT
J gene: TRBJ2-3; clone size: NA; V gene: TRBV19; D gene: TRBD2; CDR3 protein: CASSRREGPDTQYF; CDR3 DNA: TGTGCCAGTAGTCGCCGGGAGGGGCCAGATACGCAGTATTTT
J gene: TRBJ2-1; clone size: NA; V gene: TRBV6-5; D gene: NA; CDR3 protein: CASSYRGAVYNEQFF; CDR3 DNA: TGTGCCAGCAGTTACAGGGGGGCGGTATACAATGAGCAGTTCTTC
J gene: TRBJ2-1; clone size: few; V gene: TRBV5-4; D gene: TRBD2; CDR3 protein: CASSLALVRGLAGGPYNEQFF; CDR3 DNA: TGTGCCAGCAGCTTGGCCTTGGTCCGGGGACTAGCGGGAGGGCCCTACAATGAGCAGTTCTTC
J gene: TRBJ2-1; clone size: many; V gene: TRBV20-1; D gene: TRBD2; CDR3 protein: CSAMTGTSGEQFF; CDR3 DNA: TGCAGTGCAATGACCGGGACTAGCGGGGAGCAGTTCTTC
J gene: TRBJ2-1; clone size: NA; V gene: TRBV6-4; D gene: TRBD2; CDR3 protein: CASTREAGYDNEQFF; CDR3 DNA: TGTGCCAGCACCCGGGAAGCGGGATACGACAATGAGCAGTTCTTC
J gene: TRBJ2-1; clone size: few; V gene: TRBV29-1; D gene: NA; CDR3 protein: CSVDGWGRNEQFF; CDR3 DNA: TGCAGCGTCGATGGTTGGGGCCGCAATGAGCAGTTCTTC
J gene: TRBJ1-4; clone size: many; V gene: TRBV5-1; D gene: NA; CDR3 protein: CASSLRTASTNEKLFF; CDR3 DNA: TGCGCCAGCAGCTTAAGGACCGCTTCAACTAATGAAAAACTGTTTTTT
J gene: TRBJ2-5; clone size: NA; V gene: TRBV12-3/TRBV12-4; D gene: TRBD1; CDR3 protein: CASSFETTGAETQYF; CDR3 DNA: TGTGCCAGCAGTTTCGAAACGACAGGGGCGGAGACCCAGTACTTC
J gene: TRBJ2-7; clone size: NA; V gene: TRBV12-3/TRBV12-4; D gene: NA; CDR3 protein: CASSYGPHGWGSEQYF; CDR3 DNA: TGTGCCAGCAGTTACGGACCTCACGGTTGGGGCTCCGAGCAGTACTTC
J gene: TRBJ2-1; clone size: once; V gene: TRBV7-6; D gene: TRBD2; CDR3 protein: CASSLKGGSSGSNEQFF; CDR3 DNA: TGTGCCAGCAGCTTAAAGGGTGGGTCTAGCGGGTCCAATGAGCAGTTCTTC
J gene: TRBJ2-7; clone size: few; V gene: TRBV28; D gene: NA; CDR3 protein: CASTPGRNYYEQYF; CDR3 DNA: TGTGCCAGCACCCCCGGACGCAACTACTACGAGCAGTACTTC
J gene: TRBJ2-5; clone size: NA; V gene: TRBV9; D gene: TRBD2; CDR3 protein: CASSEGVQGVAGETQYF; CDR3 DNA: TGTGCCAGCAGCGAAGGAGTCCAGGGAGTAGCGGGGGAGACCCAGTACTTC
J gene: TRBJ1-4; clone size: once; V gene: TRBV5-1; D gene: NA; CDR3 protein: CASSLAGTTSGTNEKLFF; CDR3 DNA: TGCGCCAGCAGCTTGGCCGGGACAACCTCAGGAACTAATGAAAAACTGTTTTTT
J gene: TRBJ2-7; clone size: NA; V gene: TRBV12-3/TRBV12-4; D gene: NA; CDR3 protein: CASSRGLREQYF; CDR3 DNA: TGTGCCAGCTCCCGAGGGCTACGCGAGCAGTACTTC
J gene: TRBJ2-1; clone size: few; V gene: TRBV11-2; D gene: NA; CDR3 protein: CASSRLYNEQFF; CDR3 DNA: TGTGCCAGCAGCCGATTATACAATGAGCAGTTCTTC
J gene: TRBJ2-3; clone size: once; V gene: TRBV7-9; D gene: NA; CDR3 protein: CASSPGQTSTDTQYF; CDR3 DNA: TGTGCCAGCAGCCCTGGACAGACTAGCACAGATACGCAGTATTTT
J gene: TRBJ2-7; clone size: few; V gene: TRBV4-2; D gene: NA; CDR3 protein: CASSQILNRRRDYEQYF; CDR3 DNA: TGTGCCAGCAGCCAGATTCTGAATCGGAGGAGAGACTACGAGCAGTACTTC
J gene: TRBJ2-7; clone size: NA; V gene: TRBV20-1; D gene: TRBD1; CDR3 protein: CSAAGTGTTYEQYF; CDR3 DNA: TGCAGTGCCGCCGGGACAGGGACAACCTACGAGCAGTACTTC
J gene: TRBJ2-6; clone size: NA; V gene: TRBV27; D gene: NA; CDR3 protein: CASSFASGANVLTF; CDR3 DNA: TGTGCCAGCAGTTTCGCCTCTGGGGCCAACGTCCTGACTTTC
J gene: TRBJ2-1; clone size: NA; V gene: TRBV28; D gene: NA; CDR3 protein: CASSLLQGNYNEQFF; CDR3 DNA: TGTGCCAGCAGTTTGCTACAGGGTAACTACAATGAGCAGTTCTTC
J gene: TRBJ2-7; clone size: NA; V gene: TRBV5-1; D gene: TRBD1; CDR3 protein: CASSLEGASYEQYF; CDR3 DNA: TGCGCCAGCAGCTTGGAGGGGGCCTCCTACGAGCAGTACTTC
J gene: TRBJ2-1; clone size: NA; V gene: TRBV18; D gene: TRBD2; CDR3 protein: CASSPRLTSGYNEQFF; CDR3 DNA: TGTGCCAGCTCACCCCGTCTAACTAGCGGATACAATGAGCAGTTCTTC
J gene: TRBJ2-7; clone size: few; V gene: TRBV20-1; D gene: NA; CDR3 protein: CSARRLPGYEQYF; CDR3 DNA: TGCAGTGCTAGAAGGCTACCCGGCTACGAGCAGTACTTC
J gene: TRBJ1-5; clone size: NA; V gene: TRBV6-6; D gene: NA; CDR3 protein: CASDTGRQPQHF; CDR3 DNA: TGTGCCAGCGACACGGGAAGACAGCCCCAGCATTTT
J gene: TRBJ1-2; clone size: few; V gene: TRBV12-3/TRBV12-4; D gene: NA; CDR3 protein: CASAGMGSYGYTF; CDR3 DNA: TGTGCCAGCGCAGGGATGGGGAGCTATGGCTACACCTTC